The 19 T cell receptor beta chains in this list originate from one sample, sequenced in a study of blood T cell repertoires in COVID-19. Using immunoSEQ multiplex PCR, the repertoire was profiled, and TCRdb retains in-frame clones only, with some absent. The top ten clones hold roughly a fifth of a sample with under 200,000 clones, 87% of them seen once. The sample comprised peripheral blood. The receptors were sampled from a man in his 60s with active or convalescent COVID-19.

The rearrangement joins TRBV9 to TRBJ1-1; D unresolved. Germline V gene data show CDR1 as SGDLS and CDR2 as YYNGEE. V lost 2 bases and J lost 1, with 6 bases in between. The CDR3 sequence is 13 residues long. The CDR3 loop reads CASSVSPNTEAFF. CDR3 nucleotides: TGTGCCAGCAGCGTCTCCCCGAACACTGAAGCTTTCTTT.

This sequence joins TRBV4-1 and TRBJ1-6; D is uncertain. Trimming took 4 bases from V and 6 from J, leaving 10 bases between them. This CDR3 is 14 amino acids long. Germline assignment: CDR1 MGHRA and CDR2 YSYEKL. CDR3 bases: TGCGCCAGCAGCCTCTCGGGATTTAATTCACCCCTCCACTTT. This sequence encodes CASSLSGFNSPLHF.

This clone was detected once. The genes are TRBV5-1 and TRBJ2-7, with D possibly matching TRBD1 (6 bases). Looked up from germline, CDR1 is SGHRS and CDR2 is YFSETQ. Trimming left V 2 bases short and J 4 bases short, with 7 bases between. CDR3 size: 12 residues. This chain's CDR3 is CASSLGQYEQYF. For the CDR3, the DNA is TGCGCCAGCAGCTTAGGACAGTACGAGCAGTACTTC.

The chain employs TRBV5-1 and TRBJ1-6, with 7 bases that match TRBD1. V was clipped by 1 base and J by 10 bases; unmatched bases: 8. Germline loops: CDR1 SGHRS, CDR2 YFSETQ. The CDR3 is made up of 15 amino acids. CDR3 protein: CASSLWDREQSPLHF. In DNA, the CDR3 is TGCGCCAGCAGCTTGTGGGACAGAGAGCAATCACCCCTCCACTTT. The variable domain in full, completed from reference TRBV5-1 and TRBJ1-6, reads KAGVTQTPRYLIKTRGQQVTLSCSPISGHRSVSWYQQTPGQGLQFLFEYFSETQRNKGNFPGRFSGRQFSNSRSEMNVSTLELGDSALYLCASSLWDREQSPLHFGNGTRLTVT.

The chain carries TRBV18 and TRBJ2-3; D may be TRBD2 (5 bases). Germline V CDR1 and CDR2: KGHSH, LQKENI. The CDR3 loop spans 14 amino acids. V shed 2 bases and J shed 3 bases, with 9 bases lying between them. CDR3 coding DNA: TGTGCCAGCTCACCATCAGGACTTACAGATACGCAGTATTTT. Its protein product is CASSPSGLTDTQYF.

The chain recombines TRBV18 with TRBJ1-3; TRBD1 aligns across 9 bases. The CDR3 is made up of 19 amino acids. The J segment lost 2 bases and the V segment lost 6 bases, leaving 17 bases of the junction unmatched. CDR1 is KGHSH, CDR2 LQKENI, per germline. The CDR3: CASSRRTSGQGTAGNTIYF. The CDR3 DNA is TGTGCCAGCTCCAGACGTACTTCTGGACAGGGGACGGCTGGAAACACCATATATTTT.

The chain links TRBV19 to TRBJ1-6; possibly TRBD1 for D (5 bases). The CDR3 contains 14 residues. Germline lookup yields CDR1 LNHDA and CDR2 SQIVND (reference sequence). V dropped 5 bases and J dropped 8 bases, with 13 bases sitting between them. The DNA of the CDR3 is TGTGCCAGTAGTGTTAAGGGGCACGATTCACCCCTCCACTTT. This gives the protein CASSVKGHDSPLHF.

The V call is TRBV6-6, the J call TRBJ2-1; tentatively, D is TRBD2 (5 bases). This CDR3 is 14 amino acids long. CDR1 is MNHNY and CDR2 is SVGAGI in the germline V gene (reference sequence). Trimming shortened V by 3 bases and J by 5 bases, and 11 bases separated the two germline ends. CDR3 residues: CASSYWETNNEQFF. The CDR3 DNA is TGTGCCAGCAGTTATTGGGAGACTAACAATGAGCAGTTCTTC.

This rearrangement joins TRBV7-6 to TRBJ2-1, with TRBD1 as a possible D gene (6 bases). Germline-derived CDR1 and CDR2 are SGHVS and FNYEAQ. The CDR3 runs to 15 residues. Deletions cut 1 base from V and 8 bases from J, with 15 bases between. CDR3 protein: CASSLGQGRAYEQFF. For the CDR3, the DNA is TGTGCCAGCAGCTTAGGGCAGGGGAGAGCCTATGAGCAGTTCTTC.

The chain uses TRBV7-6 and TRBJ2-3; TRBD1 aligns across 8 bases. The CDR3 has 15 amino acids. Germline CDR1 is SGHVS and CDR2 is FNYEAQ. Trimming cost V 1 base and J 1 base; bases outside gene matches: 1. CDR3 residues: CASSLGRGRTDTQYF. In DNA form, the CDR3 reads TGTGCCAGCAGCTTAGGCAGGGGGCGCACAGATACGCAGTATTTT.

The V call is TRBV9, the J call TRBJ2-1; 11 nucleotides match TRBD2. CDR3 length equals 15 residues. V shed 2 bases and J 4 bases; nucleotides not matched to a gene: 2. CDR1 and CDR2 (germline): SGDLS, YYNGEE. The CDR3 protein is CASSVSGGVYNEQFF. The CDR3 bases are TGTGCCAGCAGCGTTAGCGGGGGGGTATACAATGAGCAGTTCTTC.

This chain links TRBV5-1 with TRBJ2-2; tentatively, D is TRBD1 (6 bases). CDR3 size: 16 residues. Germline V lookup: CDR1 SGHRS, CDR2 YFSETQ. V lost 5 bases to trimming and J lost 3 bases, with 17 bases between them. CDR3 in amino acids: CASRSPTGLDTGELFF. The CDR3, as DNA: TGCGCCAGCAGGAGCCCGACAGGTCTGGACACCGGGGAGCTGTTTTTT.

As DNA, the CDR3 is TGCGCCAGCAGCCCGTTAATGGGAGAATCCTACGAGCAGTACTTC. Protein product: CASSPLMGESYEQYF. V and J are TRBV5-1 and TRBJ2-7; D possibly corresponds to TRBD2 (5 bases). The germline V gene encodes CDR1 SGHRS and CDR2 YFSETQ. The germline V and J ends were trimmed by 4 bases and 1 base, with 15 bases remaining between them. The CDR3 contains 15 residues.

The rearrangement uses TRBV19 and TRBJ2-3; 7 bases are a match to TRBD1. Germline assignment: CDR1 LNHDA and CDR2 SQIVND (reference sequence). The CDR3 extends over 15 amino acids. Trimming at V came to 6 bases and at J to 2 bases, leaving 8 bases not matched to a gene. This CDR3 reads CASSRRDRDTDTQYF. CDR3 nucleotide sequence: TGTGCCAGTAGCAGAAGGGACAGAGACACAGATACGCAGTATTTT.

The V gene is TRBV10-2, the J gene TRBJ2-3, with a tentative D call TRBD1 (6 bases). The CDR3 covers 14 residues. V gave up 4 bases and J gave up 3 bases, with 11 bases separating them. Germline CDR1 and CDR2: WSHSY and SAAADI. CDR3 sequence (DNA): TGCGCCAGCAGTGGTGGCAGGGGTACAGATACGCAGTATTTT. Translation gives CASSGGRGTDTQYF.

This clone was observed a single time. The chain links TRBV11-2 to TRBJ1-6; TRBD1 matches 10 bases. J was trimmed by 7 bases and V by 5 bases; bases with no gene match: 14. The germline V gene has CDR1 SGHAT and CDR2 FQNNGV. The CDR3 runs to 18 residues. The CDR3 DNA follows: TGTGCCAGCAGCCCCCTAGGCCTTCGGGACAGGGGAAATTCACCCCTCCACTTT. Translating gives CASSPLGLRDRGNSPLHF.

V gene TRBV15 combines with J gene TRBJ1-5; no definite D call. The CDR3 runs to 14 residues. Germline CDR1 is LNHNV and CDR2 is YYDKDF (reference sequence). Trimming removed 0 bases from V and 4 bases from J, with 7 bases in between. The CDR3 region is CATSRDPGNQPQHF. CDR3 in DNA: TGTGCCACCAGCAGAGATCCGGGGAATCAGCCCCAGCATTTT.

In its sample, this clone was seen once. The chain couples TRBV6-6 to TRBJ1-2, with D possibly matching TRBD1 (6 bases). Germline V gene sequence: CDR1 MNHNY, CDR2 SVGAGI (reference sequence). The length of the CDR3 is 11 residues. The V gene lost 6 bases and the J gene lost 7 bases, with 9 bases spanning the gap. CDR3 nucleotide sequence: TGTGCCAGCAGACAGGGCCTTGGCTACACCTTC. Protein: CASRQGLGYTF.

The rearrangement uses TRBV5-1 and TRBJ1-2; TRBD1 aligns across 7 bases. V trimming: 2 bases; J trimming: 1 base; junction bases outside the gene matches: 17. Germline V gene data show CDR1 as SGHRS and CDR2 as YFSETQ. The CDR3 sequence is 19 residues long. CDR3 sequence (DNA): TGCGCCAGCAGCTTCCTAGGGGGCCGGGCCGCGAGGATTAACTATGGCTACACCTTC. Amino acids: CASSFLGGRAARINYGYTF.